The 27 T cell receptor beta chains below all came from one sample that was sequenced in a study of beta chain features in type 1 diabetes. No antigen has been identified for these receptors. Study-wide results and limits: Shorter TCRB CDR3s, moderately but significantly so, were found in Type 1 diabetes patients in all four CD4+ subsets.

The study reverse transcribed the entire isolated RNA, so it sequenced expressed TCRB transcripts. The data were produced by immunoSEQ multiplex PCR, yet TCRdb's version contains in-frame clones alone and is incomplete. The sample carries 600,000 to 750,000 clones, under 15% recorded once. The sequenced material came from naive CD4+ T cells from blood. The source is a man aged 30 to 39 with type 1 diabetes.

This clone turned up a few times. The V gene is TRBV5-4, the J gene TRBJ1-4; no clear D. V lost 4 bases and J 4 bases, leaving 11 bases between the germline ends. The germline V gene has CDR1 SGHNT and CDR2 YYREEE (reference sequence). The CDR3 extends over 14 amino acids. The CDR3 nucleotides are TGTGCCAGCAGCCTGGGTGGGGATAATGAAAAACTGTTTTTT. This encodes CASSLGGDNEKLFF.

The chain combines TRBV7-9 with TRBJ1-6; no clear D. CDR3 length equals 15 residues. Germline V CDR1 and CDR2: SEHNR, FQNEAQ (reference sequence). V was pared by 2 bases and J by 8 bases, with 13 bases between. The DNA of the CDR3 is TGTGCCAGCAGCTTATTGGAAGGGAGGTATTCACCCCTCCACTTT. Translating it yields CASSLLEGRYSPLHF.

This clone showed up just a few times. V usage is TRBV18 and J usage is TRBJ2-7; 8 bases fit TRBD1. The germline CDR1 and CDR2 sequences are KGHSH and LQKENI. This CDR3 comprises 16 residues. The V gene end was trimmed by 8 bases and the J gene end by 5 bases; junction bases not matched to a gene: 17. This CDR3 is CASLTGAGGSGNEQYF. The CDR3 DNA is TGTGCCAGCCTCACCGGTGCAGGGGGCAGTGGCAACGAGCAGTACTTC.

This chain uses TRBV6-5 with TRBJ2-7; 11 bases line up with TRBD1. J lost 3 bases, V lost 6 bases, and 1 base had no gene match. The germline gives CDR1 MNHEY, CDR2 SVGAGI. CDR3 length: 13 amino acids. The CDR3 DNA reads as TGTGCCAGCAGGGGACAGGGGGGCTACGAGCAGTACTTC. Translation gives CASRGQGGYEQYF.

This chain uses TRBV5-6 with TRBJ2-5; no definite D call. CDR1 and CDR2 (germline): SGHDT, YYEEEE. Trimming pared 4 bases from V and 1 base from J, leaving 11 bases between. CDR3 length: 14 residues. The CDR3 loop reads CASSHTTFQETQYF. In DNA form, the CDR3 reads TGTGCCAGCAGCCACACGACCTTCCAAGAGACCCAGTACTTC.

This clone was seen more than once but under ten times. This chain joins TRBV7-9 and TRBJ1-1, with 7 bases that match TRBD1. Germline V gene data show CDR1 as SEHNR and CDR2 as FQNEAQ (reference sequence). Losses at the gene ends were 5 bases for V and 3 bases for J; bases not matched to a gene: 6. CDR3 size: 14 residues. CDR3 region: CASSRGDSYTEAFF. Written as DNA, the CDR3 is TGTGCCAGCAGCCGCGGGGACAGTTACACTGAAGCTTTCTTT.

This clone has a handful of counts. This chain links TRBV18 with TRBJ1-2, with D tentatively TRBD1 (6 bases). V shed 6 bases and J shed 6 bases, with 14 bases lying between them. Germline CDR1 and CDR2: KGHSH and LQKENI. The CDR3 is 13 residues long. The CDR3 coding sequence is TGTGCCAGCTCCCTCGGACAGATTAATGGCTACACCTTC. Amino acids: CASSLGQINGYTF. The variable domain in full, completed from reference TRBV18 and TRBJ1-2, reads NAGVMQNPRHLVRRRGQEARLRCSPMKGHSHVYWYRQLPEEGLKFMVYLQKENIIDESGMPKERFSAEFPKEGPSILRIQQVVRGDSAAYFCASSLGQINGYTFGSGTRLTVV.

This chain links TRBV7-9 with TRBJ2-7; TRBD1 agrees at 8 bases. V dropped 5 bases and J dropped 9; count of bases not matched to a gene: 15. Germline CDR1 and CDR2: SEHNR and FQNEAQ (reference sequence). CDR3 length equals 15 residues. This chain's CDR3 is CASSPPGQVFRGQYF. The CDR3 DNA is TGTGCCAGCAGCCCCCCGGGACAGGTCTTTCGAGGGCAGTACTTC.

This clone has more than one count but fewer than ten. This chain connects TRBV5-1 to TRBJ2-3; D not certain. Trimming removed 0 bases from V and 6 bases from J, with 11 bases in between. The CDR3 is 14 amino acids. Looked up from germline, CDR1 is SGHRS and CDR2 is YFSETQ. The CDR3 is CASSLVQSRDTQYF. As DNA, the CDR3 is TGCGCCAGCAGCTTGGTTCAGTCCCGGGATACGCAGTATTTT.

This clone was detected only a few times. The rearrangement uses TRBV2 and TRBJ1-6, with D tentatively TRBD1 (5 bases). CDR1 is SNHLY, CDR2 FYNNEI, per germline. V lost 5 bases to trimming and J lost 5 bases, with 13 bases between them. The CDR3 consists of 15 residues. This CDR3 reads CASSLRGIDNSPLHF. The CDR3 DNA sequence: TGTGCCAGCAGTTTACGGGGGATCGATAATTCACCCCTCCACTTT.

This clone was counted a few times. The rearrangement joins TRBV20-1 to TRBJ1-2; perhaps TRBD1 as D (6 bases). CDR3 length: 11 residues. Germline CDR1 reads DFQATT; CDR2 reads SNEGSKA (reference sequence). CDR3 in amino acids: CSEGGLDGYTF. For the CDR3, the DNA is TGCAGCGAGGGGGGCTTGGATGGCTACACCTTC.

This CDR3 is CASRTGTGHTGELFF. The CDR3 nucleotides are TGCGCCAGCAGGACCGGGACAGGGCACACCGGGGAGCTGTTTTTT. The chain is built from TRBV5-1 and TRBJ2-2, with TRBD1 matching over 9 bases. This CDR3 has 15 amino acids. Germline CDR1 is SGHRS and CDR2 is YFSETQ. The V gene end was trimmed by 5 bases and the J gene end by 3 bases; junction bases not matched to a gene: 5.

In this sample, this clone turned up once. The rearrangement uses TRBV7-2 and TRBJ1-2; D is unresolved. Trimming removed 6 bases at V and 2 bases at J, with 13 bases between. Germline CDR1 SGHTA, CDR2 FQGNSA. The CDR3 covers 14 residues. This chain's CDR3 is CASSPREINYGYTF. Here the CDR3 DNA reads TGTGCCAGCAGTCCCCGAGAGATAAACTATGGCTACACCTTC.

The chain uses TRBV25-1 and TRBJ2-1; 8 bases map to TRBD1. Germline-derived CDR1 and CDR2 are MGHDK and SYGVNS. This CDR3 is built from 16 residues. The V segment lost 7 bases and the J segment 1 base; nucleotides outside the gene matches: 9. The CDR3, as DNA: TGTGCCAGCAAGACCGGACAGGGAAGTTCCTACAATGAGCAGTTCTTC. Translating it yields CASKTGQGSSYNEQFF.

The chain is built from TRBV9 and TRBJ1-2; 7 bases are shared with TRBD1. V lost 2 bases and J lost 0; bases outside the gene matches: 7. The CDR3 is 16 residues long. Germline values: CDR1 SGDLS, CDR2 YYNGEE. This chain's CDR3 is CASSVAGTASNYGYTF. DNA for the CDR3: TGTGCCAGCAGCGTGGCCGGGACAGCATCTAACTATGGCTACACCTTC.

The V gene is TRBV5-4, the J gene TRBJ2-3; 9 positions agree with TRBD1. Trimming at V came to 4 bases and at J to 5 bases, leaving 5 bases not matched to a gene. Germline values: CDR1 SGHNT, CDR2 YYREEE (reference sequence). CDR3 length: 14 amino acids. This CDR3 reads CASSTRTGEDTQYF. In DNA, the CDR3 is TGTGCCAGCAGCACCAGGACAGGGGAAGATACGCAGTATTTT.

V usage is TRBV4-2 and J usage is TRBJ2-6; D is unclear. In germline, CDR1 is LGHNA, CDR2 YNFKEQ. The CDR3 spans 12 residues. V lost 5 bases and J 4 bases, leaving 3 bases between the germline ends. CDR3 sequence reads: CASSAGANVLTF. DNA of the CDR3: TGTGCCAGCAGCGCGGGGGCCAACGTCCTGACTTTC.

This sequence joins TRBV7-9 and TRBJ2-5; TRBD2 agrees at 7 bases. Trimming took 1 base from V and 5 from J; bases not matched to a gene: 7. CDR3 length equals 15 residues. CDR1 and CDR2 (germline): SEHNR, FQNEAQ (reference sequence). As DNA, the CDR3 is TGTGCCAGCAGCTTAGGGCTCGGGAGGAGGGAGACCCAGTACTTC. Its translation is CASSLGLGRRETQYF. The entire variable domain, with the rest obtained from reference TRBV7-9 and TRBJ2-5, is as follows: DTGVSQNPRHKITKRGQNVTFRCDPISEHNRLYWYRQTLGQGPEFLTYFQNEAQLEKSRLLSDRFSAERPKGSFSTLEIQRTEQGDSAMYLCASSLGLGRRETQYFGPGTRLLVL.

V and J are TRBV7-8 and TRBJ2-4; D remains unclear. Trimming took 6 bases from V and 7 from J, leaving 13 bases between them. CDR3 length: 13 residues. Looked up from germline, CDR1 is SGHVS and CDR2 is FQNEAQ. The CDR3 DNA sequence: TGTGCCAGCAGGGAATCGGGTGGGAACATTCAGTACTTC. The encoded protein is CASRESGGNIQYF. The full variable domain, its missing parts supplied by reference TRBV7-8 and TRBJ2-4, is GAGVSQSPRYKVAKRGQDVALRCDPISGHVSLFWYQQALGQGPEFLTYFQNEAQLDKSGLPSDRFFAERPEGSVSTLKIQRTQQEDSAVYLCASRESGGNIQYFGAGTRLSVL.

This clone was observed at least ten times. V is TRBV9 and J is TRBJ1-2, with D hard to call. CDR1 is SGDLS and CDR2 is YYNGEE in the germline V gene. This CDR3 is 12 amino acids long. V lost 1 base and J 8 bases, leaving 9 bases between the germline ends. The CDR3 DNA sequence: TGTGCCAGCAGCGTACCAGGACCGGGCTACACCTTC. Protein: CASSVPGPGYTF.

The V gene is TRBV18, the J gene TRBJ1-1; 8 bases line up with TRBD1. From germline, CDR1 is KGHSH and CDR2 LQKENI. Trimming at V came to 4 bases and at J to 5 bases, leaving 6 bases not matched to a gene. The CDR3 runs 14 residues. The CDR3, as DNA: TGTGCCAGCTCACGAGGACAGGGATATACTGAAGCTTTCTTT. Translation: CASSRGQGYTEAFF.

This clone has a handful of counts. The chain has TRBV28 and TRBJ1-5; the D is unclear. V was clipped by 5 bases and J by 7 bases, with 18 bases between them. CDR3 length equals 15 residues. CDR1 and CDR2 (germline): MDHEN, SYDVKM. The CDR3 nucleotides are TGTGCCAGCAGTCGCTTGGCAGGCCGAGGGCAGCCCCAGCATTTT. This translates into CASSRLAGRGQPQHF.

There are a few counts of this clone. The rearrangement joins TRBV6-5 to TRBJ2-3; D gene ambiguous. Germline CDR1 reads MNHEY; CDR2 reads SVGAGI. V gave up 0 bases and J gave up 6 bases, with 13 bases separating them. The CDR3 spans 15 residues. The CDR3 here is CASSYSGKGLDTQYF. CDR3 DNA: TGTGCCAGCAGTTACTCGGGGAAAGGGCTCGATACGCAGTATTTT.

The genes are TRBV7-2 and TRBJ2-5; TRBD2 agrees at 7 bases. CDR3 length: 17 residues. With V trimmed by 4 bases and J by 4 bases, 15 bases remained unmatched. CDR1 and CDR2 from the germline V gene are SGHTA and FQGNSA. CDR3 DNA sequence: TGTGCCAGCAGCTCCGCCACGACTAGCCTCGCCCGAGAGACCCAGTACTTC. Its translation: CASSSATTSLARETQYF. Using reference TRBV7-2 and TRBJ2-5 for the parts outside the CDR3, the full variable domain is GAGVSQSPSNKVTEKGKDVELRCDPISGHTALYWYRQSLGQGLEFLIYFQGNSAPDKSGLPSDRFSAERTGGSVSTLTIQRTQQEDSAVYLCASSSATTSLARETQYFGPGTRLLVL.

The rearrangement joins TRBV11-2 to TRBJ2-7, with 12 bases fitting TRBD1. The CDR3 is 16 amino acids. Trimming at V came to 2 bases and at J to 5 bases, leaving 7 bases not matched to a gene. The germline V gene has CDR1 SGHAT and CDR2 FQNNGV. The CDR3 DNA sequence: TGTGCCAGCAGCTTAATTCCCGGGACAGGGGGCAACGAGCAGTACTTC. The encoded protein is CASSLIPGTGGNEQYF.

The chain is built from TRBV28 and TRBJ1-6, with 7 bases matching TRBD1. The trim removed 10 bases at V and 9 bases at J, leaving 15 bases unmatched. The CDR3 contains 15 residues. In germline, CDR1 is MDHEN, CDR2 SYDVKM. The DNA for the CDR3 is TGTGCCACCAACCCCCCACAGGGGCTGGGTTCACCCCTCCACTTT. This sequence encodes CATNPPQGLGSPLHF. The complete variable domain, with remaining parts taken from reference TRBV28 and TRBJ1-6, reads DVKVTQSSRYLVKRTGEKVFLECVQDMDHENMFWYRQDPGLGLRLIYFSYDVKMKEKGDIPEGYSVSREKKERFSLILESASTNQTSMYLCATNPPQGLGSPLHFGNGTRLTVT.

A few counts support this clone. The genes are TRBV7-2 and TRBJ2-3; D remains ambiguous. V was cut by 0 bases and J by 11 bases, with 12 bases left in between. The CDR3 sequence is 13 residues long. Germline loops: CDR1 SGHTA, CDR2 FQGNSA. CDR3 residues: CASSLAFEYRQYF. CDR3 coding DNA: TGTGCCAGCAGCTTAGCTTTTGAGTACAGGCAGTATTTT.